One and the same sample provided the 14 T cell receptor beta chains below, sequenced in a study of siplizumab effects on memory and regulatory T cells. Here immunoSEQ multiplex PCR was the method, and the copy in TCRdb shows in-frame clones only, minus some. The data show roughly 100,000 clones, roughly 92% seen once. The sequenced sample consisted of CD4+ T cells sorted from blood. The receptor set was obtained from a human donor in good health.

This sequence joins TRBV18 and TRBJ2-2, with 7 bases aligning to TRBD1. Germline CDR1 and CDR2: KGHSH and LQKENI. This CDR3 region has 16 residues. The junction had 6 bases not matched to a gene; V was cut back by 1 base and J by 4 bases. The CDR3 DNA is TGTGCCAGCTCACCACAGGGGGCGGCGAGCACCGGGGAGCTGTTTTTT. This codes for CASSPQGAASTGELFF.

This chain connects TRBV2 to TRBJ2-7; D perhaps matches TRBD2 (6 bases). The CDR3 is made up of 13 amino acids. Trimming removed 7 bases at V and 5 bases at J, with 15 bases between. CDR1 is SNHLY and CDR2 is FYNNEI in the germline V gene. The CDR3 sequence is CASISGVWHEQYF. DNA for the CDR3: TGTGCCAGCATATCGGGGGTATGGCACGAGCAGTACTTC.

The chain carries TRBV4-1 and TRBJ1-2; TRBD1 aligns across 7 bases. V dropped 1 base and J dropped 7; count of bases not matched to a gene: 9. Germline CDR1 is MGHRA and CDR2 is YSYEKL. The CDR3 contains 15 residues. CDR3 sequence reads: CASSQGGGAVVGYTF. Written as DNA, the CDR3 is TGCGCCAGCAGCCAAGGAGGGGGCGCCGTTGTTGGCTACACCTTC.

In DNA, the CDR3 is TGTGCCAGCAGACATAACACCTACGAGCAGTACTTC. Translated: CASRHNTYEQYF. The V and J genes are TRBV11-2 and TRBJ2-7; the D is unclear. There are 12 residues in the CDR3. The germline CDR1 and CDR2 sequences are SGHAT and FQNNGV. V shed 6 bases and J shed 2 bases, with 8 bases lying between them.

This clone showed up just once. The chain couples TRBV28 to TRBJ2-1; TRBD2 matches at 12 bases. The CDR3 loop spans 13 amino acids. The germline CDR1 and CDR2 sequences are MDHEN and SYDVKM. V was clipped by 6 bases and J by 13 bases; unmatched bases: 7. The CDR3 loop is CASSPTSGSRQFF. The CDR3 nucleotides are TGTGCCAGCAGCCCGACTAGCGGGAGCCGTCAGTTCTTC.

This chain links TRBV12-2 with TRBJ2-7; the D call in the table, TRBD2, was not verified against the DNA. TRBV12-2 is marked as a pseudogene. The CDR3 runs to 12 residues. In nucleotides, the CDR3 is TGTGCAAGTCGCTTAGCCCTAAGCTTCGCTAACTTC. Translating gives CASRLALSFANF.

V is TRBV4-1 and J is TRBJ2-7; 16 bases match TRBD2. Germline V gives CDR1 MGHRA, CDR2 YSYEKL. The CDR3 runs to 17 residues. V lost 0 bases and J lost 7; bases outside the gene matches: 6. Here the CDR3 reads CASSQDMGLAGGGEQYF. As DNA, the CDR3 is TGCGCCAGCAGCCAAGATATGGGACTAGCGGGAGGGGGAGAGCAGTACTTC.

This chain joins TRBV19 and TRBJ2-1; either TRBD1 or TRBD2 may fit D (5 bases each). The CDR3 contains 14 residues. Per the germline V gene, CDR1 is LNHDA and CDR2 is SQIVND (reference sequence). V was trimmed by 4 bases and J by 9 bases, leaving 16 bases between them. CDR3 DNA: TGTGCCAGTAGTAAGGGACGGGATGTTTCTGAGCAGTTCTTC. It translates to CASSKGRDVSEQFF.

This chain connects TRBV5-1 to TRBJ2-3; TRBD1 agrees at 9 bases. Germline loops: CDR1 SGHRS, CDR2 YFSETQ. The trim removed 0 bases at V and 4 bases at J, leaving 6 bases unmatched. The CDR3 is 16 residues long. CDR3 residues: CASSLAPGQGADTQYF. The DNA for the CDR3 is TGCGCCAGCAGCTTGGCCCCGGGACAGGGAGCAGATACGCAGTATTTT.

The V gene is TRBV28, the J gene TRBJ2-3; D not certain. Germline values: CDR1 MDHEN, CDR2 SYDVKM. V was cut by 6 bases and J by 8 bases, with 18 bases left in between. The CDR3 has 14 amino acids. DNA for the CDR3: TGTGCCAGCAGGTCTAAATACATGCTTGGTACGCAGTATTTT. This sequence encodes CASRSKYMLGTQYF.

This chain links TRBV27 with TRBJ2-7; D uncertain. Germline lookup yields CDR1 MNHEY and CDR2 SMNVEV (reference sequence). V was cut by 3 bases and J by 3 bases, with 9 bases left in between. The CDR3 has 13 amino acids. In DNA, the CDR3 is TGTGCCAGCAGTTTCTCGGGCCTCTACGAGCAGTACTTC. This sequence encodes CASSFSGLYEQYF.

This clone occurred once. The rearrangement links TRBV18 to TRBJ1-1, with 8 bases aligning to TRBD1. Germline V gives CDR1 KGHSH, CDR2 LQKENI. The CDR3 runs to 16 residues. The junction had 11 bases not matched to a gene; V was cut back by 3 bases and J by 5 bases. The CDR3, as DNA: TGTGCCAGCTCACCTTCGACAGGGGCGCTGGGAACTGAAGCTTTCTTT. Amino acid sequence: CASSPSTGALGTEAFF.

This rearrangement joins TRBV2 to TRBJ2-5; a possible D gene is TRBD2 (6 bases). CDR3 length: 15 amino acids. V was trimmed by 6 bases and J by 2 bases, leaving 16 bases between them. Germline V gene lookup returns CDR1 SNHLY and CDR2 FYNNEI. The DNA of the CDR3 is TGTGCCAGCAGGACTAGACCCCTGGCTCAAGAGACCCAGTACTTC. It is translated as CASRTRPLAQETQYF.

This chain connects TRBV18 to TRBJ2-2; 10 nucleotides match TRBD1. Germline V gives CDR1 KGHSH, CDR2 LQKENI. V lost 4 bases, J lost 5 bases, and 4 bases stayed unmatched. The CDR3 totals 15 residues. DNA of the CDR3: TGTGCCAGCTCACGGAAGGACAGGGGGACCGGGGAGCTGTTTTTT. This codes for CASSRKDRGTGELFF.